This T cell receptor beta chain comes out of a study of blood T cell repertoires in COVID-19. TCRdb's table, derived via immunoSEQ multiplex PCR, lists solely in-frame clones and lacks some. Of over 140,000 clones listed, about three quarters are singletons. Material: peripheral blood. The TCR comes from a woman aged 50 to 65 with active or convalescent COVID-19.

CDR3 region: CASSQLLTGEGNTIYF. The CDR3, as DNA: TGCGCCAGCAGCCAGCTACTGACAGGGGAAGGAAACACCATATATTTT. V is TRBV4-3 and J is TRBJ1-3; TRBD1 matches at 8 bases. The CDR3 is 16 amino acids. V was clipped by 3 bases and J by 4 bases; unmatched bases: 8. CDR1 is LGHNA, CDR2 YSLEER, per germline.